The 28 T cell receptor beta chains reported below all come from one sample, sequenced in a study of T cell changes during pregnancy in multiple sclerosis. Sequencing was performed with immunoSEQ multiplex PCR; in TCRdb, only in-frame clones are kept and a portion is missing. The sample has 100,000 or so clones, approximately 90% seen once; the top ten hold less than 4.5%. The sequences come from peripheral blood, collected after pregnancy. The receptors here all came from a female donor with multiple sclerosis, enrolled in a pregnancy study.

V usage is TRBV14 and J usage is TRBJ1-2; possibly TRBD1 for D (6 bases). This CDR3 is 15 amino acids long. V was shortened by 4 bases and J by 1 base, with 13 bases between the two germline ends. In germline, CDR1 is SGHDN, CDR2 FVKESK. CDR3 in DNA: TGTGCCAGCAGCCCGCCGGGACACAATAACTATGGCTACACCTTC. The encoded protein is CASSPPGHNNYGYTF.

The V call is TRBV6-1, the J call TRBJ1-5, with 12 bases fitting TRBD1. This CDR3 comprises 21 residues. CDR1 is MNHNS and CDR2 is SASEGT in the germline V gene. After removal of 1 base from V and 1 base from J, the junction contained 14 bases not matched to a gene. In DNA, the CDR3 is TGTGCCAGCAGTGAAGAATTGTTTGGGACAGGGGGCCCAATAAGCAATCAGCCCCAGCATTTT. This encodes CASSEELFGTGGPISNQPQHF.

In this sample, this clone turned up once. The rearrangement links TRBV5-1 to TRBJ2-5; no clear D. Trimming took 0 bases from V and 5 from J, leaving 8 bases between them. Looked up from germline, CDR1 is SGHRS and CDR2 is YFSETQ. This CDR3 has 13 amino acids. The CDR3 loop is CASSLVPGETQYF. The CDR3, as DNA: TGCGCCAGCAGCTTGGTACCAGGCGAGACCCAGTACTTC.

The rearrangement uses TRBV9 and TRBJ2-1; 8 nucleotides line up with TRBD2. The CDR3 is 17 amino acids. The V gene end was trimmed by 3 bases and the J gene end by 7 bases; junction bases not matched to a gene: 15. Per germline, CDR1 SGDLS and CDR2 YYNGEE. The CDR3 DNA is TGTGCCAGCAGCGCCGAAGTGGGGACTAGTGTCTCGAATGAGCAGTTCTTC. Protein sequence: CASSAEVGTSVSNEQFF.

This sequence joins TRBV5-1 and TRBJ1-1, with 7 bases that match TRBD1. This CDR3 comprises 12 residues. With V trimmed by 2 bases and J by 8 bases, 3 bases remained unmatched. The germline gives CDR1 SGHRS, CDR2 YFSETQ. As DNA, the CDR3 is TGCGCCAGCAGCTTCCGGGACAGCGAAGCTTTCTTT. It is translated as CASSFRDSEAFF.

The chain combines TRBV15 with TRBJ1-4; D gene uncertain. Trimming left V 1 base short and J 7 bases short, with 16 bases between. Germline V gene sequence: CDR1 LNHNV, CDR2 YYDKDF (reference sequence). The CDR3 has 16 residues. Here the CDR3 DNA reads TGTGCCACCAGCAGAGCGCGGTACGATGAAGGTGAAAAACTGTTTTTT. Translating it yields CATSRARYDEGEKLFF.

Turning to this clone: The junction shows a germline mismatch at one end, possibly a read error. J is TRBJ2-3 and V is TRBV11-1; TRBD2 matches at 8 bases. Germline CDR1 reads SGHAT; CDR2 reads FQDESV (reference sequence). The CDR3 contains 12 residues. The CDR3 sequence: CASGGYGGGVAF. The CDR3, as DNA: TGTGCCAGCGGGGGGTACGGGGGGGGCGTCGCTTTT.

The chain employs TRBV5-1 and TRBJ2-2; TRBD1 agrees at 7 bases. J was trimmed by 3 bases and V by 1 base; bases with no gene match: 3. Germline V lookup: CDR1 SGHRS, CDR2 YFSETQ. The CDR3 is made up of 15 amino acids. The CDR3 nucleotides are TGCGCCAGCAGCTTGAGGGGGCCGGACACCGGGGAGCTGTTTTTT. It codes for CASSLRGPDTGELFF.

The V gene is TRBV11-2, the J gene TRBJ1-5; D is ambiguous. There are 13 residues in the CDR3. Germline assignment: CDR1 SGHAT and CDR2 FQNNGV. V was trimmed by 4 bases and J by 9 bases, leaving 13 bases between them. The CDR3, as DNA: TGTGCCAGCAGCTCCTTAGCAGAGGGGCCCCAGCATTTT. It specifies CASSSLAEGPQHF. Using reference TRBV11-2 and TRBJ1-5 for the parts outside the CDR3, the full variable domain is EAGVAQSPRYKIIEKRQSVAFWCNPISGHATLYWYQQILGQGPKLLIQFQNNGVVDDSQLPKDRFSAERLKGVDSTLKIQPAKLEDSAVYLCASSSLAEGPQHFGDGTRLSIL.

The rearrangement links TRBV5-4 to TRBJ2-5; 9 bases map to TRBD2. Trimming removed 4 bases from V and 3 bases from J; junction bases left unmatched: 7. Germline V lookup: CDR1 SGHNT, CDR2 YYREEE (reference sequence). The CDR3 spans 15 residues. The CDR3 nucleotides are TGTGCCAGCAGCCTGGGACTAGCCGGCAAAGAGACCCAGTACTTC. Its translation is CASSLGLAGKETQYF.

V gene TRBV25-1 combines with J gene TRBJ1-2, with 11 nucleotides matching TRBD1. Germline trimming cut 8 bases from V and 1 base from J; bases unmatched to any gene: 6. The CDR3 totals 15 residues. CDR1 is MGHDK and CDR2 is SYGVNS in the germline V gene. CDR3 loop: CASEGQGGFNYGYTF. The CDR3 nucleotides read TGTGCCAGCGAGGGACAGGGGGGGTTTAACTATGGCTACACCTTC.

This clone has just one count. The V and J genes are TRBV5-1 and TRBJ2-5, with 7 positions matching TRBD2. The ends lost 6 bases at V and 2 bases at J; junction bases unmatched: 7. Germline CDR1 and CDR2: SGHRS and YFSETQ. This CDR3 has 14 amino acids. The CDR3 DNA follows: TGCGCCAGCACCCAGGGAGGGCGGCAAGAGACCCAGTACTTC. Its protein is CASTQGGRQETQYF.

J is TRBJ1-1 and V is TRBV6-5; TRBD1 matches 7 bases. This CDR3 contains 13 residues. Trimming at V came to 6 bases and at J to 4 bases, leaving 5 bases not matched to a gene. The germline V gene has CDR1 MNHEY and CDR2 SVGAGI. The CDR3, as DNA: TGTGCCAGCAGATCACAGGGGACCACTGAAGCTTTCTTT. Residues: CASRSQGTTEAFF.

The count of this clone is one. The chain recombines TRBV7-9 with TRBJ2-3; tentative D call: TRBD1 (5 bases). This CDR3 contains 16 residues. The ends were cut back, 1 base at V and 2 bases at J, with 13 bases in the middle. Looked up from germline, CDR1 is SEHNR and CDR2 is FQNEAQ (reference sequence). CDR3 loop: CASSLVKGITTDTQYF. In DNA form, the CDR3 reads TGTGCCAGCAGCTTAGTGAAGGGGATAACCACAGATACGCAGTATTTT.

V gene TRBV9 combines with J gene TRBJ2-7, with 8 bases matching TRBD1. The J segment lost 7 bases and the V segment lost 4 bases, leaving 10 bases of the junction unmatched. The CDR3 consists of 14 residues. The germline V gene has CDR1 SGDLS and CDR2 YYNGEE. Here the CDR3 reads CASSPTGEEVEQYF. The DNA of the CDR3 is TGTGCCAGCAGCCCGACAGGGGAAGAAGTGGAGCAGTACTTC.

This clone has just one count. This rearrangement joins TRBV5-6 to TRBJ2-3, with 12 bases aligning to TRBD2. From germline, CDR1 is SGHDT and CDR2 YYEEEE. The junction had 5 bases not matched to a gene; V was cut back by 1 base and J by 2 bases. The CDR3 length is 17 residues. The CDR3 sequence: CASSLPGLAGTTDTQYF. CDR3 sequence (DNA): TGTGCCAGCAGCTTGCCCGGACTAGCGGGGACCACAGATACGCAGTATTTT.

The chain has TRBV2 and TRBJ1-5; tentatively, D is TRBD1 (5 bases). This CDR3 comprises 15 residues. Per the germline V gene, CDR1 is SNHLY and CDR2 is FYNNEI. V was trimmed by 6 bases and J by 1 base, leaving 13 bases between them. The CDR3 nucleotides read TGTGCCAGCAGGCAGGGCCTCAAGAGCAATCAGCCCCAGCATTTT. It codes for CASRQGLKSNQPQHF. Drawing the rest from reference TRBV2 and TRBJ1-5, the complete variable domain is EPEVTQTPSHQVTQMGQEVILRCVPISNHLYFYWYRQILGQKVEFLVSFYNNEISEKSEIFDDQFSVERPDGSNFTLKIRSTKLEDSAMYFCASRQGLKSNQPQHFGDGTRLSIL.

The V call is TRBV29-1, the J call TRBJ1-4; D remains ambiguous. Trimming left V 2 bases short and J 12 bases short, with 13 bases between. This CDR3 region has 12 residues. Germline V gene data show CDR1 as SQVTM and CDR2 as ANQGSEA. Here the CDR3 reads CSVEKIPGELFF. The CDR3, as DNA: TGCAGCGTTGAAAAAATCCCGGGTGAACTGTTTTTT.

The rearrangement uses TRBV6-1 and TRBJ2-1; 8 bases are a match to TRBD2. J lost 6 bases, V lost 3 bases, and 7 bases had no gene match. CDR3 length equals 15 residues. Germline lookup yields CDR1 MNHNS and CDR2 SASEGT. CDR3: CASSEISGAVNEQFF. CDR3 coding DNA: TGTGCCAGCAGTGAGATTAGCGGGGCCGTCAATGAGCAGTTCTTC.

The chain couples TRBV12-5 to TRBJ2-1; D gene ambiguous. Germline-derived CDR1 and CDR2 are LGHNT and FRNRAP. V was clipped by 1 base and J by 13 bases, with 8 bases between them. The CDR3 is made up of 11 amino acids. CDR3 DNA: TGTGCTAGTGGTTTGGGACTCGGACAGTTCTTC. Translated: CASGLGLGQFF.

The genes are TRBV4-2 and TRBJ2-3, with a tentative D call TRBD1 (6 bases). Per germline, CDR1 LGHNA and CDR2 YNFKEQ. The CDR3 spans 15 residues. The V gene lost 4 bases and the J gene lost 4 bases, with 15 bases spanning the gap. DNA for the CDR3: TGTGCCAGCAGCCTGGGGGACAACCCGGCAGATACGCAGTATTTT. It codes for CASSLGDNPADTQYF.

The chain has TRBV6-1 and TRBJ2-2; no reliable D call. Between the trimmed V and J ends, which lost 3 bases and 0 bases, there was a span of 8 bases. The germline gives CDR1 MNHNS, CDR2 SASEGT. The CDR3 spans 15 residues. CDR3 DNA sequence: TGTGCCAGCAGTGAGACTCGACCGAACACCGGGGAGCTGTTTTTT. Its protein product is CASSETRPNTGELFF.

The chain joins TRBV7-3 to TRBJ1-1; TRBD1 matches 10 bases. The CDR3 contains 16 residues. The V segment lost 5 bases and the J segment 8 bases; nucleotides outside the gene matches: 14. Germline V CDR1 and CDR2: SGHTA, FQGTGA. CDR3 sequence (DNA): TGTGCCAGCAGCAGGACCGGGACAGGGGCTCCCTCCGAAGCTTTCTTT. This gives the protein CASSRTGTGAPSEAFF.

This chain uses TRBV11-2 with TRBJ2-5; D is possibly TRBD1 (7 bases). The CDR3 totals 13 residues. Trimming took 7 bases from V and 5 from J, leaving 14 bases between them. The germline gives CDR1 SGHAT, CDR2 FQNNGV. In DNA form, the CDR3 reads TGTGCCAGCATAAGGTCAGGGGGGGAGACCCAGTACTTC. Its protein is CASIRSGGETQYF.

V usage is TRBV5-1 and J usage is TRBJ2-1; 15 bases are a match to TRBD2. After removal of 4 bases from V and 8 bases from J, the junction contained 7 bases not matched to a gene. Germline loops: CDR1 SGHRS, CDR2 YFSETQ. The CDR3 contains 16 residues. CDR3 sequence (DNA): TGCGCCAGCAGCGTCGGACTAGCGGGGGGGCCCGATGAGCAGTTCTTC. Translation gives CASSVGLAGGPDEQFF.

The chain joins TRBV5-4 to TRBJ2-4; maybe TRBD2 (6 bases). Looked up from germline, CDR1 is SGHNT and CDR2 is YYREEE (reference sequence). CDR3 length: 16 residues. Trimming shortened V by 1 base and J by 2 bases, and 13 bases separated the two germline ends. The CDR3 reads CASSLYGGVTKNIQYF. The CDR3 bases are TGTGCCAGCAGCTTGTACGGCGGGGTGACCAAAAACATTCAGTACTTC. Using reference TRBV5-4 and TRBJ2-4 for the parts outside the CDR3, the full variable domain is ETGVTQSPTHLIKTRGQQVTLRCSSQSGHNTVSWYQQALGQGPQFIFQYYREEENGRGNFPPRFSGLQFPNYSSELNVNALELDDSALYLCASSLYGGVTKNIQYFGAGTRLSVL.

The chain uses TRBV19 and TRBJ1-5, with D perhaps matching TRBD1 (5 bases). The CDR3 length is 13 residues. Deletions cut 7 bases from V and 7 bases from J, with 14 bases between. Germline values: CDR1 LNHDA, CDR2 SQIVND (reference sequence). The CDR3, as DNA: TGTGCCAGTACTCTGGGGCCCTTCCAGCCCCAGCATTTT. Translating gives CASTLGPFQPQHF.

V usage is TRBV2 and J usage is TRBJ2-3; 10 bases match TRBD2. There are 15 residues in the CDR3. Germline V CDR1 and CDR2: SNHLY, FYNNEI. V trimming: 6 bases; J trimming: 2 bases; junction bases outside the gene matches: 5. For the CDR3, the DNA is TGTGCCAGCAGCCCTAGCGGGGGAGTCACAGATACGCAGTATTTT. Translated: CASSPSGGVTDTQYF.